This T cell receptor (beta chain) comes out of a study of T-cell reconstitution after alpha-beta-depleted transplantation in children. Notes on the study in general: Reported findings indicate that, about two months after transplant, alpha-beta T cells came from several hundred expanded clones, which were derived from non-depleted graft cells. The main origin of T-cell counts and diversity one year after transplant was newly produced T cells.

CDR1 and CDR2 (germline): MDHEN, SYDVKM. CDR3 length: 15 residues. With regard to this clonotype: The antigen remains undetermined. This sequence may be a read error, since a much larger clone differs from it by one base.

Researchers prepared the TCRbeta library using unique molecular identifiers, the study reports. TCRdb ran MiXCR on the PCR reads and lists one entry per CDR3 protein. Seen here are a few hundred thousand distinct CDR3 sequences, approximately 6.9% observed once, and the top ten hold roughly 6%. The chain carries TRBV28 and TRBJ2-2, with 9 bases fitting TRBD1. The receptor comes from a boy younger than 10 with acute lymphoblastic leukemia, due to receive a stem cell transplant. Specimen: PBMCs, collected before TCRalphabeta/CD19-depleted stem cell transplant. This chain's CDR3 is CACSFLGQGSGELFF. The CDR3 region has the DNA TGTGCCTGCAGTTTTCTGGGACAGGGATCCGGGGAGCTGTTTTTT.